This TCR beta chain was retrieved from a study of blood T cells in healthy people across ages. This clonotype showed up just a few times. The second PCR ran about 6 to 12 cycles with a sample-barcoded 5' primer and J-beta primers. Per-sample output comprised a minimum of 3 million paired-end reads containing CDR3. MiXCR was run by TCRdb on the 5' RACE reads, yielding one entry per CDR3 protein. The sample shows 1.5 million to 2 million distinct CDR3 sequences, less than 50% of them seen only once. Trimming removed 1 base from V and 0 bases from J, with 10 bases in between. This CDR3 comprises 15 residues. Germline values: CDR1 MGHRA, CDR2 YSYEKL.

Material: blood. V and J are TRBV4-1 and TRBJ2-7; D uncertain. The TCR sequence derives from a woman aged 40 to 50 in good health. CDR3 coding DNA: TGCGCCAGCAGCCAAGTCGGCGCAAGCTCCTACGAGCAGTACTTC. It specifies CASSQVGASSYEQYF.